The TCR beta chain under discussion was sequenced for a study of shared clonotypes between healthy human individuals. Whole-study findings and limits: The study sampled only blood, and tissue repertoires likely differ. A reduction in generation probabilities was seen for non-shared clonotypes relative to those shared by all four donors.

Points on this clone: Its cognate antigen is unknown.

The CDR3 length is 17 residues. V was pared by 3 bases and J by 5 bases, with 10 bases of the junction left unmatched. CDR1 is MDHEN and CDR2 is SYDVKM in the germline V gene. Only CD45RO-negative cells positively selected for CCR7 counted as naive CD8 cells, so terminally differentiated effector memory CD45RA+ cells were excluded. Using immunoSEQ multiplex PCR, the repertoire was profiled, and TCRdb retains in-frame clones only, with some absent. The sample carries more than 550,000 clones, about 91% recorded once. What was sequenced was naive CD8+ T cells sorted from blood. This TCR derives from a man aged 30 to 39 in good health. This chain joins TRBV28 and TRBJ2-1, with 10 bases lining up with TRBD2. As DNA, the CDR3 is TGTGCCAGCAGTTTCCCCCTCGGGACTAGCGTACACAATGAGCAGTTCTTC. Translating gives CASSFPLGTSVHNEQFF.